The TCR beta chain described here comes from a study of cytomegalovirus exposure and HLA in healthy donors. PCR primers comprised 60 Vbeta and 13 Jbeta primers. Sequencing used immunoSEQ multiplex PCR; TCRdb keeps in-frame clones, though not all of them. The sample has over 150,000 clones; roughly 80% are singletons. The sample taken for sequencing was PBMCs. The receptor was derived from a male donor in good health and CMV-seronegative.

The CDR3 nucleotides read TGTGCCAGCAGCTTCAGGGTAACGAGCTCCTACGAGCAGTACTTC. Amino acids: CASSFRVTSSYEQYF. This chain joins TRBV5-6 and TRBJ2-7; D possibly corresponds to TRBD1 (5 bases). The CDR3 length is 15 residues. V lost 2 bases, J lost 0 bases, and 12 bases lay in between. Germline CDR1 reads SGHDT; CDR2 reads YYEEEE.